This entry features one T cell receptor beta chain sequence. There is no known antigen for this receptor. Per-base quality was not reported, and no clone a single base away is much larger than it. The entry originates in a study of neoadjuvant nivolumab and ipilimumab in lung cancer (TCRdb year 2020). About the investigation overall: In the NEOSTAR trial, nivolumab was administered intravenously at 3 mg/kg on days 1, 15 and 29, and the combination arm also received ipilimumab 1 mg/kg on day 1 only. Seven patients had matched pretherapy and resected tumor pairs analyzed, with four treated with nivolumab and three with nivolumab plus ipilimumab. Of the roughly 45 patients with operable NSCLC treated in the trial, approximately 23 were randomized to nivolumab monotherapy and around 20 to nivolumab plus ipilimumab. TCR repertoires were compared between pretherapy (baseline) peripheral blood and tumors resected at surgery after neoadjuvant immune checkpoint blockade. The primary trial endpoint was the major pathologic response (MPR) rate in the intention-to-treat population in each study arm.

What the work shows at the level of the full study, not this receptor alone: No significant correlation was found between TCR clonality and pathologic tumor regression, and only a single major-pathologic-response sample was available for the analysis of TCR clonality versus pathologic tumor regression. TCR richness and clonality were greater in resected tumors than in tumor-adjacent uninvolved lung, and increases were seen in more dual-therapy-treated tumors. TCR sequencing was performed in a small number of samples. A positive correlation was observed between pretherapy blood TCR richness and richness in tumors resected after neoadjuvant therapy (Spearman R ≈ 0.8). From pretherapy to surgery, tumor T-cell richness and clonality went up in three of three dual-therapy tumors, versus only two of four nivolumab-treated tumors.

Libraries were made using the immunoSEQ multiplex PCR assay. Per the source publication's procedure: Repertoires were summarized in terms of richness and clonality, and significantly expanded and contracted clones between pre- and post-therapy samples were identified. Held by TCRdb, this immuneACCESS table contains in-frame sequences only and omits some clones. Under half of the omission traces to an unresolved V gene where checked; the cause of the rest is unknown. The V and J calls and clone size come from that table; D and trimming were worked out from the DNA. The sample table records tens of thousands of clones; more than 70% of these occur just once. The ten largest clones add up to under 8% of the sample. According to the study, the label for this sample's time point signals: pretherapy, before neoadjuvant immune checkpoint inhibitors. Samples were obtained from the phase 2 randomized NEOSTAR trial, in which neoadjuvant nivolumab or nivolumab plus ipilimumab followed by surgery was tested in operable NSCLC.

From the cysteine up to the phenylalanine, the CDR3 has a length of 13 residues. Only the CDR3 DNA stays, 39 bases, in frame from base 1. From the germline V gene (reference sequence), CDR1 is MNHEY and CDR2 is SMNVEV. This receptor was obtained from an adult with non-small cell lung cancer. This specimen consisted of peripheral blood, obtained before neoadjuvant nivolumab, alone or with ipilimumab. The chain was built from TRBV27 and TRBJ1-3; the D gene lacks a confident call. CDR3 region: CATSLTFGNTIYF. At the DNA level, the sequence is TGTGCTACCAGCCTAACCTTCGGAAACACCATATATTTT.